This T cell receptor (beta chain) was documented in a study of T cells after yellow fever vaccination. Study in general: Flow sorting relied on CD3, CD45RA, CCR7 and CD95 to obtain EM, EMRA, CM and Tscm memory subsets. General observations from the study: Among all clonotypes, a small share was observed in both CD4 and CD8 compartments. Abundant clonotypes from the bulk population could contaminate FACS-sorted repertoires.

V lost 9 bases and J lost 3; bases outside the gene matches: 14. This CDR3 has 17 residues. This clonotype has at least ten counts. Making TCR cDNA involved 5'RACE template switching, which added UMIs and a universal primer site. TCRdb ran MiXCR on the 5' RACE reads and lists one entry per CDR3 protein. The sample includes 25,000 to 30,000 distinct CDR3 sequences, roughly 6.1% of them seen just once. This receptor was taken from a man under 40 who received the YFV17D yellow fever vaccine. Sequencing used PBMCs, either bulk or a sorted T-cell subset (CD4+, CD8+, memory, or dextramer-sorted; not recorded which), obtained on the day of the yellow fever booster vaccination. V is TRBV12-3 or TRBV12-4 and J is TRBJ2-2; 9 positions agree with TRBD2. The CDR3 DNA follows: TGTGCCAGTAAAATCGGGAGCGGGAGGAGGGACACCGGGGAGCTGTTTTTT. Protein: CASKIGSGRRDTGELFF.